Below, one TCR beta chain is given with its context. Seattle's cohort entered during active infection and was followed longitudinally. As originally analysed: Estimation of nucleated cell counts was performed using reference gene primer amplification. Assay used: immunoSEQ multiplex PCR; TCRdb lists only in-frame clones, some missing. The DNA was the basis for D and trimming; V, J and clone size are from that table. The data hold about 120,000 clones, with 85% to 90% observed a single time. This entry comes from a study of blood T cell repertoires in COVID-19. Study-level information: COVID-19 samples, acute and convalescent, were from the United States, Italy and Spain. T cells, B-cell-depleted T cells, or PBMCs provided the cDNA or gDNA that served as material.

CDR1 is SGHTA and CDR2 is FQGNSA in the germline V gene. The CDR3 is 15 residues long. J lost 8 bases, V lost 2 bases, and 8 bases had no gene match. The chain is built from TRBV7-2 and TRBJ1-5, with 8 nucleotides matching TRBD1. Sequencing input: peripheral blood. This sequence was found in a woman aged 55-70 years with COVID-19, enrolled during active disease. The CDR3 reads CASSLNPGGGEPQHF. CDR3 nucleotide sequence: TGTGCCAGCAGCTTAAATCCAGGGGGCGGGGAGCCCCAGCATTTT.